The 10 T cell receptor beta chains listed next were all sequenced from one sample in a study of PD-L1 blockade in urothelial cancer. Here immunoSEQ multiplex PCR was the method, and the copy in TCRdb shows in-frame clones only, minus some. The sample has more than 45,000 clones, 70% to 80% seen once; the top ten hold approximately 3.3%. The sample here was PBMCs, taken around atezolizumab (anti-PD-L1) treatment. The receptors were sampled from a man between 65 and 85 years old with urothelial cancer.

The chain recombines TRBV30 with TRBJ2-7, with 9 bases that match TRBD1. Germline CDR1 GTSNPN, CDR2 SVGIG (reference sequence). The trim removed 0 bases at V and 4 bases at J, leaving 4 bases unmatched. The CDR3 spans 14 residues. For the CDR3, the DNA is TGTGCCTGGAGTGTCGGGACAGGGTTTTACGAGCAGTACTTC. Amino acids: CAWSVGTGFYEQYF. The full variable domain, rest sourced from reference TRBV30 and TRBJ2-7, is SQTIHQWPATLVQPVGSPLSLECTVEGTSNPNLYWYRQAAGRGLQLLFYSVGIGQISSEVPQNLSASRPQDRQFILSSKKLLLSDSGFYLCAWSVGTGFYEQYFGPGTRLTVT.

The sample holds a few counts of this clone. This chain's CDR3 is CASSLDAGSFRDEQYF. Here the CDR3 DNA reads TGTGCCAGCAGCTTAGACGCTGGGTCCTTCAGGGACGAGCAGTACTTC. The chain links TRBV11-2 to TRBJ2-7, with TRBD1 as a possible D gene (5 bases). The CDR3 has 16 amino acids. In germline, CDR1 is SGHAT, CDR2 FQNNGV. V dropped 0 bases and J dropped 5 bases, with 17 bases sitting between them.

Points on this clone: Distinct nucleotide sequences in the sample also encode this CDR3. The chain recombines TRBV2 with TRBJ1-5; 10 bases match TRBD1. The germline CDR1 and CDR2 sequences are SNHLY and FYNNEI. The ends lost 6 bases at V and 7 bases at J; junction bases unmatched: 3. This CDR3 has 13 residues. The CDR3 sequence is CASSGTGEQPQHF. The CDR3 region has the DNA TGTGCCAGCAGCGGGACAGGGGAGCAGCCCCAGCATTTT.

This chain connects TRBV7-9 to TRBJ2-2; D not certain. CDR3 size: 16 residues. Germline CDR1 is SEHNR and CDR2 is FQNEAQ (reference sequence). V lost 2 bases and J 6 bases, leaving 16 bases between the germline ends. The CDR3 here is CASSLTVHFGAGELFF. As DNA, the CDR3 is TGTGCCAGCAGCTTAACTGTTCATTTCGGAGCCGGGGAGCTGTTTTTT.

This clone was counted only a few times. The J gene is TRBJ1-5, the V gene TRBV5-6; 7 nucleotides align to TRBD1. The germline V gene has CDR1 SGHDT and CDR2 YYEEEE. J gave up 2 bases and V 4 bases, and 6 bases lay outside the gene matches. The CDR3 length is 15 residues. The CDR3 bases are TGTGCCAGCAGCCTGCAGGGGGGAGGCAATCAGCCCCAGCATTTT. Translating it yields CASSLQGGGNQPQHF.

The rearrangement uses TRBV19 and TRBJ1-5; possibly TRBD1 for D (6 bases). CDR3 length: 16 residues. V dropped 9 bases and J dropped 5 bases, with 23 bases sitting between them. Germline assignment: CDR1 LNHDA and CDR2 SQIVND (reference sequence). The CDR3 here is CASLGGGRVSDQPQHF. The CDR3 DNA is TGTGCCAGCCTAGGGGGTGGCAGGGTATCAGATCAGCCCCAGCATTTT.

This clone was seen a single time. The chain's CDR3 is CASSIYAANTEAFF. DNA of the CDR3: TGTGCCAGTAGTATATATGCGGCTAACACTGAAGCTTTCTTT. The gene calls are TRBV19 and TRBJ1-1; D call uncertain. Germline V gene lookup returns CDR1 LNHDA and CDR2 SQIVND (reference sequence). This CDR3 has 14 residues. The V end was cut by 2 bases, the J end by 2 bases, with 9 bases between.

This clone was observed a handful of times. The V and J genes are TRBV9 and TRBJ2-5, with 11 bases aligning to TRBD2. The trim removed 4 bases at V and 5 bases at J, leaving 13 bases unmatched. Germline values: CDR1 SGDLS, CDR2 YYNGEE. The CDR3 loop spans 17 amino acids. The CDR3 protein is CASSRRGIAGGRETQYF. CDR3 bases: TGTGCCAGCAGCCGTAGAGGAATAGCGGGAGGGCGGGAGACCCAGTACTTC.

The chain is built from TRBV2 and TRBJ1-4; D perhaps matches TRBD1 (5 bases). This CDR3 spans 15 amino acids. The germline gives CDR1 SNHLY, CDR2 FYNNEI. Trimming pared 4 bases from V and 7 bases from J, leaving 16 bases between. The CDR3 nucleotides are TGTGCCAGCAGTGGGATGGGCGGGGGTGCTGAAAAACTGTTTTTT. Translation: CASSGMGGGAEKLFF. The entire variable domain, with the rest obtained from reference TRBV2 and TRBJ1-4, is as follows: EPEVTQTPSHQVTQMGQEVILRCVPISNHLYFYWYRQILGQKVEFLVSFYNNEISEKSEIFDDQFSVERPDGSNFTLKIRSTKLEDSAMYFCASSGMGGGAEKLFFGSGTQLSVL.

CDR3 nucleotide sequence: TGTGCCAGCAGGGGGCTCGTTGGCGGGAGCTCCTACAATGAGCAGTTCTTC. Encoded protein: CASRGLVGGSSYNEQFF. The genes are TRBV27 and TRBJ2-1; 7 bases are a match to TRBD2. The germline V gene has CDR1 MNHEY and CDR2 SMNVEV (reference sequence). J was trimmed by 0 bases and V by 6 bases; bases with no gene match: 11. The CDR3 spans 17 residues.